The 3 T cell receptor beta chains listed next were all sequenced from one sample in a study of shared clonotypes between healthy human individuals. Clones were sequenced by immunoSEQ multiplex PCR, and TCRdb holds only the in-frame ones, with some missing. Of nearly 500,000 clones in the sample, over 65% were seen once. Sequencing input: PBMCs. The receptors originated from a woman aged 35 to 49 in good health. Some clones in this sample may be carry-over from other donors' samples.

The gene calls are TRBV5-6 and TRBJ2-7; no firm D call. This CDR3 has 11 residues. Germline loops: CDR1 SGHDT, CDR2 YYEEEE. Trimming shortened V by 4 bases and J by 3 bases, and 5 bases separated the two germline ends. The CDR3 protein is CASSHYYEQYF. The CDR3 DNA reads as TGTGCCAGCAGCCACTACTACGAGCAGTACTTC.

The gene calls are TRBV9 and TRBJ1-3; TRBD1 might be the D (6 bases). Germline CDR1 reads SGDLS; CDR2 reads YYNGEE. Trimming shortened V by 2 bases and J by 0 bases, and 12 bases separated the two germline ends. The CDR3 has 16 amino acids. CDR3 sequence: CASSVSGHYSGNTIYF. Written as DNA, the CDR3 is TGTGCCAGCAGCGTGTCGGGACACTACTCTGGAAACACCATATATTTT. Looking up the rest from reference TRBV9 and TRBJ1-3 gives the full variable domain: DSGVTQTPKHLITATGQRVTLRCSPRSGDLSVYWYQQSLDQGLQFLIQYYNGEERAKGNILERFSAQQFPDLHSELNLSSLELGDSALYFCASSVSGHYSGNTIYFGEGSWLTVV.

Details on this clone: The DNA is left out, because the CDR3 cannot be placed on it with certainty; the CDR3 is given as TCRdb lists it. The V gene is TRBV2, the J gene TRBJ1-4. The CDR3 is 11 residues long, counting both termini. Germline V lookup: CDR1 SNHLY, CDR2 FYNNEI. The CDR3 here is CASSTSRKLFF.